One TCR beta chain is described in this entry. Its target is unknown. The source of the sample is a study of naive and memory T cell subsets. Documented treatment: skin biopsy from PPD injection site in Mantoux-positive individual. An oligonucleotide containing a UMI was ligated to the 3' end of TCR cDNA. Individuals with a positive Mantoux test gave biopsies from PPD-injected skin. Input was roughly 1 to 1000 ng of DNase-treated total RNA without cell sorting. Findings and caveats of the study: TCR transcript changes with activation or differentiation may affect this RNA method.

The V end lost 5 bases, the J end lost 3 bases, and 11 bases lay between the germline ends. The CDR3 runs 13 residues. CDR1 is MGHRA, CDR2 YSYEKL, per germline. Four PCR rounds used nested alpha and beta constant region primers plus the SP2 primer. One entry per CDR3 protein results from TCRdb running MiXCR on the UMI-ligation and nested PCR reads. The sample records about 37,000 distinct CDR3 sequences, about 11% being singletons. The chain combines TRBV4-1 with TRBJ2-7, with D unclear. Sample: skin, taken from a tuberculin skin test site. The clonotype comes from an adult in good health. Here the CDR3 DNA reads TGCGCCAGCAGCGGGCAGGCTGGCTACGAGCAGTACTTC. Amino acid sequence: CASSGQAGYEQYF.